This TCR beta chain was recovered during a study of blood T cell repertoires in COVID-19. Study at large: Samples came from the United States, Italy and Spain, spanning acute and convalescent COVID-19. The cDNA or gDNA used as material had been derived from T cells, B-cell-depleted T cells, or PBMCs.

In the source study's methods: Reference gene primers were amplified, and this amplification served to estimate nucleated cell counts. Some clones are missing from TCRdb's copy, which holds only in-frame ones; the method was immunoSEQ multiplex PCR. V and J calls and clone size are those listed in that table; D and trimming were worked out from the DNA. Of over 200,000 clones detected, around nine tenths appear once; the ten largest clones hold roughly 6.2%. The CDR3 contains 15 residues. Germline loops: CDR1 SGDLS, CDR2 YYNGEE. V shed 3 bases and J 6 bases; nucleotides not matched to a gene: 11. The receptor was isolated from a man in his sixties who had recovered from COVID-19. Sequenced: peripheral blood. The J gene is TRBJ1-2, the V gene TRBV9; the match to TRBD1 covers 7 bases. The DNA for the CDR3 is TGTGCCAGCAGCGGCCAAGGGGGCGAGTTGGATGGCTACACCTTC. This translates into CASSGQGGELDGYTF.